The present TCR beta chain was sequenced within a study of control samples from healthy donors and cancer patients. The V end lost 2 bases, the J end lost 10 bases, and 15 bases lay between the germline ends. The germline gives CDR1 SGHRS, CDR2 YFSETQ. The CDR3 is 13 amino acids. Here immunoSEQ multiplex PCR was the method, and the copy in TCRdb shows in-frame clones only, minus some. Among some 100,000 clones, roughly 89% were seen once, and the ten largest hold approximately 3%. The rearrangement uses TRBV5-1 and TRBJ1-1; D not resolved. Material for sequencing was blood. The TCR originated in a human donor in good health. The donor label of this sample is uncertain. The CDR3 DNA reads as TGCGCCAGCAGCTTACGAGACATCGAGGGAGCTTTCTTT. The encoded protein is CASSLRDIEGAFF.